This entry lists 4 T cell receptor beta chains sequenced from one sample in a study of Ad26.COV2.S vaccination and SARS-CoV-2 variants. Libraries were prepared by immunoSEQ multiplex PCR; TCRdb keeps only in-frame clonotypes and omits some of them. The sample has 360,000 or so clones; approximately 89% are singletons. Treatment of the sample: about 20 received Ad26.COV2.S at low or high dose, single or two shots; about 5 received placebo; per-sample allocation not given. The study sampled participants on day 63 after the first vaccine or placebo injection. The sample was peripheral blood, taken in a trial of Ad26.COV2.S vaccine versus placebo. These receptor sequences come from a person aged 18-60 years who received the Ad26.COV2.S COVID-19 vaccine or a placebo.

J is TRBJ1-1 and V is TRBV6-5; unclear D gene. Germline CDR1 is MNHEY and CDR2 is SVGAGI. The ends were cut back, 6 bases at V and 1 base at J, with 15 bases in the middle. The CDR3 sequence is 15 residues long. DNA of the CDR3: TGTGCCAGCAGACATGACCGACACTCGAACACTGAAGCTTTCTTT. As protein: CASRHDRHSNTEAFF.

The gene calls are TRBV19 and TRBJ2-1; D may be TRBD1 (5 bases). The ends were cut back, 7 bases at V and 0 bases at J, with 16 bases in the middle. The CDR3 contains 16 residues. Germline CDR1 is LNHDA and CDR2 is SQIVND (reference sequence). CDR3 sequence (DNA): TGTGCCAGTAACCCTTTTAGGGGAAGCTCCTACAATGAGCAGTTCTTC. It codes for CASNPFRGSSYNEQFF.

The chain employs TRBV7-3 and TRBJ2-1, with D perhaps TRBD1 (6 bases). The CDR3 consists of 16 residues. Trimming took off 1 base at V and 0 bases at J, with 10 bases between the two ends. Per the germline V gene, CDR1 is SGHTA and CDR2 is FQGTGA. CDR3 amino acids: CASSLRPGVSYNEQFF. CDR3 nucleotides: TGTGCCAGCAGCTTAAGGCCAGGGGTCTCCTACAATGAGCAGTTCTTC.

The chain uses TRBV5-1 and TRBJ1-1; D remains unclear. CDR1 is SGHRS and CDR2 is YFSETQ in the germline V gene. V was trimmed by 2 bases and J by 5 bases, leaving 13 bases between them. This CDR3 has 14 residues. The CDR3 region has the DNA TGCGCCAGCAGCTTAGAAGGGATCGGTACTGAAGCTTTCTTT. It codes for CASSLEGIGTEAFF.